Sequencing of this T cell receptor (beta chain) was carried out in a study of blood T cells in healthy people across ages. Study as a whole: About one barcoded beta molecule per two T cells was the capture yield of template switching. Points from the study as a whole: With unsorted PBMCs, a conclusive comparison of naive versus antigen-experienced cells was not possible. Both higher diversity and more naive CD4+ cells marked long-lived donors when set against aged donors. A roughly linear age-dependent decrease characterized TCR beta diversity per million T cells.

A word on this clonotype: The antigen remains unidentified.

This CDR3 contains 12 residues. The ends were cut back, 1 base at V and 5 bases at J, with 5 bases in the middle. In germline, CDR1 is MNHEY, CDR2 SVGAGI. Then a second PCR, running roughly 6 to 12 cycles, was carried out with a sample-barcoded 5' primer and a J-beta primer mix. TCRdb recomputed calls from the 5' RACE reads with MiXCR, one row per CDR3 protein. In the table there are more than 1,400,000 distinct CDR3 sequences, approximately 38% of which are singletons. The chain employs TRBV6-5 and TRBJ1-1; D not certain. The sample taken for sequencing was blood. This TCR derives from a woman aged 18-29 years in good health. The CDR3 spells CASSYLGTEAFF. In DNA, the CDR3 is TGTGCCAGCAGTTACTTGGGGACTGAAGCTTTCTTT.